This T cell receptor beta chain was observed in a study of blood T cell repertoires in COVID-19. Study-wide context: Samples taken during acute and convalescent COVID-19 were collected in the United States, Italy and Spain.

Participants came from some 23 US areas, aged roughly 18 to 90 years. Donors were grouped by their self-reported clinical history. Original data processing: From reference gene primer amplification, estimates of nucleated cell counts were derived. The repertoire was sequenced with immunoSEQ multiplex PCR; TCRdb's copy has only in-frame clones and lacks some. V and J calls and clone size are as listed in that table; D and trimming were resolved from the DNA. Altogether around 190,000 clones are present, roughly 87% being singletons, with the ten largest covering about 9.4%. This clonotype was sampled from a man aged 18-30 years with acute COVID-19. Sequenced input: PBMCs or T cells enriched from blood (not recorded which).

In DNA, the CDR3 is TGTGCCAGCACCTCTGGGACAGACTCCTACAATGAGCAGTTCTTC. It encodes CASTSGTDSYNEQFF. The V and J genes are TRBV7-9 and TRBJ2-1; TRBD1 matches 7 bases. V gave up 7 bases and J gave up 0 bases; unmatched junction bases: 6. In germline, CDR1 is SEHNR, CDR2 FQNEAQ (reference sequence). The CDR3 totals 15 residues.